This TCR beta chain was sequenced in a study of T cell responses to AZD1222 COVID-19 vaccine. On the study more broadly: The study pooled second doses at about 4 or about 12 weeks. The study's findings and limits: With two AZD1222 doses given, Spike-specific TCR breadth and depth both rose. Unmutated variant regions reportedly attract nearly half of all spike-specific TCRs. It should be noted that donors were predominantly white British and more often female, and clonal diversity was possibly underestimated.

From germline, CDR1 is SGHRS and CDR2 YFSETQ. J gave up 5 bases and V 4 bases, and 11 bases lay outside the gene matches. CDR3 length equals 16 residues. Notes on this clone: As yet, its antigen is unknown.

The protocol was immunoSEQ multiplex PCR, while the TCRdb copy is restricted to in-frame clones and leaves out a portion. The sample consists of 150,000 or so clones, around 89% of them appearing once. The V and J genes are TRBV5-1 and TRBJ1-4; TRBD1 agrees at 7 bases. The receptor was isolated from an adult in good health. Here the sequenced sample was peripheral blood, taken on day 0 of AZD1222 vaccination. The CDR3 sequence is CASSPRFVTGNEKLFF. In DNA form, the CDR3 reads TGCGCCAGCAGCCCCAGGTTTGTGACAGGGAATGAAAAACTGTTTTTT.